One and the same sample provided the 4 T cell receptor beta chains below, sequenced in a study of blood T cell repertoires in COVID-19. Generated by immunoSEQ multiplex PCR, the TCRdb table keeps only in-frame clones and is missing some. The sample gives about 180,000 clones, over 75% of which show up once; about 7% is in the top ten. The source material was peripheral blood. These receptor sequences come from a man between 65 and 79 years old with active or convalescent COVID-19.

This clone appeared a few times. The chain employs TRBV3-1 (or the pseudogene TRBV3-2) and TRBJ1-2; 9 bases are shared with TRBD1. The V gene's germline CDR1 is LGHDT and CDR2 YNNKEL (reference sequence). V trimming: 4 bases; J trimming: 8 bases; junction bases outside the gene matches: 8. The CDR3 is made up of 14 amino acids. The CDR3 here is CASSPTRDRVGYTF. As DNA, the CDR3 is TGTGCCAGCAGCCCGACCCGGGACAGGGTCGGCTACACCTTC.

V usage is TRBV2 and J usage is TRBJ2-1; 10 bases agree with TRBD1. Germline CDR1 and CDR2: SNHLY and FYNNEI. V gave up 7 bases and J gave up 9 bases; unmatched junction bases: 9. The CDR3 contains 14 residues. The CDR3, as DNA: TGTGCCAGCACCGGGACAGGGGATCATAGTGAGCAGTTCTTC. Translation: CASTGTGDHSEQFF.

The chain links TRBV4-3 to TRBJ2-2, with 12 bases lining up with TRBD2. CDR3 length equals 18 residues. CDR1 is LGHNA, CDR2 YSLEER, per germline. Trimming took 5 bases from V and 0 from J; bases not matched to a gene: 7. The CDR3 region has the DNA TGCGCCAGCAGCGAGAGACTAGCGGGGGACACGAACACCGGGGAGCTGTTTTTT. Its protein product is CASSERLAGDTNTGELFF.

V usage is TRBV9 and J usage is TRBJ2-1; unclear D gene. V was trimmed by 0 bases and J by 8 bases, leaving 9 bases between them. Germline values: CDR1 SGDLS, CDR2 YYNGEE. The CDR3 runs to 13 residues. The CDR3 region is CASSVGAQYEQFF. The CDR3, as DNA: TGTGCCAGCAGCGTAGGGGCCCAGTATGAGCAGTTCTTC.